This TCR beta chain emerged from a study of OX40 agonist ivuxolimab in advanced cancers. Germline CDR1 SGHDN, CDR2 FVKESK. The CDR3 consists of 15 residues. J lost 5 bases, V lost 4 bases, and 9 bases had no gene match. On this clone: Its antigen remains unknown.

The study's findings and limits: People who partly responded at 0.1-3.0 mg/kg had some of the least clonal expansion seen.

Method: immunoSEQ multiplex PCR; TCRdb's copy keeps in-frame clones and lacks some. This table holds 62,000 or so clones, around four fifths found once. Here the sequenced sample was CD4+ or CD8+ T cells sorted from blood, taken in a trial of the OX40 agonist ivuxolimab. This chain uses TRBV14 with TRBJ2-5, with 8 bases fitting TRBD2. This clonotype originated in an adult with an advanced solid tumor such as melanoma, head and neck, liver or kidney cancer. CDR3 DNA: TGTGCCAGCAGCCCGGGAGGGTTCAATGAGGAGACCCAGTACTTC. Translating it yields CASSPGGFNEETQYF.